These T cell receptor beta chains were read from a single sample in a study of identical twins. TCRdb re-analysed the 5' RACE reads in MiXCR, keeping a single row per CDR3 protein. The sample lists approximately 470,000 distinct CDR3 sequences, about 14% seen once, with over 0.5% in the top ten. The sample was also reused in another study, on yellow fever vaccine responses in identical twins.

What was sequenced was CD4+ T cells sorted from blood. Receptor source: a woman between 18 and 29 years old in good health. Both conserved end residues are part of each CDR3. D genes are given only for firm matches. Size is omitted from some rows. Given values are once, few, many or a class for expanded clones.

d_gene | abundance | j_gene | v_gene | CDR3nt | CDR3aa
TRBD1 | - | TRBJ2-1 | TRBV4-2 | TGTGCCAGCAGCCAAGCTCTAGGGACAGGGTCCTACAATGAGCAGTTCTTC | CASSQALGTGSYNEQFF
- | - | TRBJ2-1 | TRBV3-1 | TGTGCCAGCAGCCTTCAAGGTAGAGCCTACAATGAGCAGTTCTTC | CASSLQGRAYNEQFF
- | - | TRBJ2-3 | TRBV12-3/TRBV12-4 | TGTGCCAGCAGTCTTCGGGAGTCGGGAACAGATACGCAGTATTTT | CASSLRESGTDTQYF
- | few | TRBJ2-5 | TRBV5-6 | TGTGCCAGCAGCTTGGGTGGGCTGGACGAGACCCAGTACTTC | CASSLGGLDETQYF
TRBD1 | - | TRBJ1-1 | TRBV7-9 | TGTGCCAGCAGCTTGGCCGGGACAGGATCGAACACTGAAGCTTTCTTT | CASSLAGTGSNTEAFF
- | many | TRBJ2-1 | TRBV12-3/TRBV12-4 | TGTGCCAGCAGTTTGGGATTCAATGAGCAGTTCTTC | CASSLGFNEQFF
TRBD2 | few | TRBJ2-5 | TRBV2 | TGTGCCAGCAGACGACTAGCGGGAGGATCCCAAGAGACCCAGTACTTC | CASRRLAGGSQETQYF
TRBD2 | - | TRBJ2-2 | TRBV11-2 | TGTGCCAGCAGCTTGACTAGCTTCACCGGGGAGCTGTTTTTT | CASSLTSFTGELFF
- | few | TRBJ1-6 | TRBV6-5 | TGTGCCAGCAGTTACTCGAGAGGATCCGCTTCACCCCTCCACTTT | CASSYSRGSASPLHF
TRBD2 | many | TRBJ2-1 | TRBV6-5 | TGTGCCAGCAGTTACCTGGGACTAGCGGTCAATGAGCAGTTCTTC | CASSYLGLAVNEQFF
TRBD1 | few | TRBJ2-7 | TRBV7-9 | TGTGCCAGCAGAGGACAGGAGTCCTACGAGCAGTACTTC | CASRGQESYEQYF
- | many | TRBJ1-1 | TRBV4-2 | TGTGCCAGCAGCCAAGATCACATGAACACTGAAGCTTTCTTT | CASSQDHMNTEAFF
TRBD1 | - | TRBJ2-6 | TRBV20-1 | TGCAGTGCATCGGGACAGGGGTACTCTGGGGCCAACGTCCTGACTTTC | CSASGQGYSGANVLTF
- | few | TRBJ2-1 | TRBV7-9 | TGTGCCAGCAGCTTATATTGGGAGCAGTTCTTC | CASSLYWEQFF
- | few | TRBJ2-7 | TRBV20-1 | TGCAGTGCTATTATTCCCTCCTACGAGCAGTACTTC | CSAIIPSYEQYF
- | - | TRBJ2-2 | TRBV29-1 | TGCAGCGTCCAGGGAGCGAAGGGCGGGGAGCTGTTTTTT | CSVQGAKGGELFF
TRBD1 | few | TRBJ2-5 | TRBV5-1 | TGCGCCAGCAGTCCATTTAGTCAACCAGGGGGCGAAGAGACCCAGTACTTC | CASSPFSQPGGEETQYF
- | - | TRBJ2-3 | TRBV24-1 | TGTGCCACCAGTCTGTTGGATACGCAGTATTTT | CATSLLDTQYF
- | few | TRBJ2-7 | TRBV29-1 | TGCAGCGTTCGCGGGAAGTACCTCTACGAGCAGTACTTC | CSVRGKYLYEQYF
- | many | TRBJ1-5 | TRBV20-1 | TGCAGTGCTAGTTCTGATAACTATAGCAATCAGCCCCAGCATTTT | CSASSDNYSNQPQHF
TRBD2 | few | TRBJ2-2 | TRBV5-6 | TGTGCCAGCAGCTTGGCCTGGCGGGGGGGCGCCACCGGGGAGCTGTTTTTT | CASSLAWRGGATGELFF
- | few | TRBJ2-7 | TRBV12-3/TRBV12-4 | TGTGCCAGCAGTTTAATGGCTATCTACGAGCAGTACTTC | CASSLMAIYEQYF
- | few | TRBJ1-1 | TRBV29-1 | TGCAGCGTTGGAGGCAGCAGAAACACTGAAGCTTTCTTT | CSVGGSRNTEAFF
- | many | TRBJ2-5 | TRBV7-2 | TGTGCCAGCAGCTTAGCCGCCCCTGCGGCCCAGTACTTC | CASSLAAPAAQYF
- | - | TRBJ2-3 | TRBV11-3 | TGTGCCAGCAGCCGCGGACAAAACACGCAGTATTTT | CASSRGQNTQYF
- | few | TRBJ1-5 | TRBV15 | TGTGCCACCAGCTTACCTGGACAGCAGTGGTACCAGCCCCAGCATTTT | CATSLPGQQWYQPQHF
TRBD1 | few | TRBJ2-7 | TRBV27 | TGTGCCAGCAGTTTATCCGGACAGGGGTGGAAAACCTACGAGCAGTACTTC | CASSLSGQGWKTYEQYF
- | many | TRBJ2-4 | TRBV12-3/TRBV12-4 | TGTGCCAGCAGTTTGGTTGGAGGTCTAGCCAAAAACATTCAGTACTTC | CASSLVGGLAKNIQYF
TRBD1 | few | TRBJ1-1 | TRBV20-1 | TGCAGTGCTAGCCCCAGGGGGACTGAAGCTTTCTTT | CSASPRGTEAFF
- | - | TRBJ2-1 | TRBV20-1 | TGCAGTGCTAAACAGGATGGATGGAGCAATGAGCAGTTCTTC | CSAKQDGWSNEQFF
- | few | TRBJ1-2 | TRBV3-1 | TGTGCCAGCAGCCCCTCGCTAGGTAACTATGGCTACACCTTC | CASSPSLGNYGYTF
TRBD2 | many | TRBJ2-2 | TRBV5-1 | TGCGCCAGCAGCCCGACTAGCAACACCGGGGAGCTGTTTTTT | CASSPTSNTGELFF
- | few | TRBJ2-7 | TRBV28 | TGTGCCAGCAAACAGTCCTACGAGCAGTACTTC | CASKQSYEQYF
- | - | TRBJ2-7 | TRBV11-2 | TGTGCCAGCAGCCACGATACCTACGAGCAGTACTTC | CASSHDTYEQYF
TRBD2 | - | TRBJ2-1 | TRBV7-2 | TGTGCCAGCAGCTTAGCCCCTGGGGCTTTAGCGGGAGGATCGAATGAGCAGTTCTTC | CASSLAPGALAGGSNEQFF
TRBD1 | few | TRBJ2-4 | TRBV5-6 | TGTGCCAGCAGCACGGGGACAGGGGGAATCAAAAACATTCAGTACTTC | CASSTGTGGIKNIQYF
TRBD2 | - | TRBJ2-7 | TRBV7-2 | TGTGCCAGCAGCTTATACGTCGGGACTAGTTCATACGAGCAGTACTTC | CASSLYVGTSSYEQYF
TRBD2 | few | TRBJ2-5 | TRBV3-1 | TGTGCCAGCAGCCAAATAGCGGGAGATATTGCGGAGACCCAGTACTTC | CASSQIAGDIAETQYF
- | few | TRBJ2-3 | TRBV7-8 | TGTGCCAGCAGCTTAGTAACTAGCATAAGCACAGATACGCAGTATTTT | CASSLVTSISTDTQYF
- | once | TRBJ1-1 | TRBV5-5 | TGTGCCAGCAGCAAGGAAGGACAGACGTTCATGAACACTGAAGCTTTCTTT | CASSKEGQTFMNTEAFF
TRBD2 | - | TRBJ2-7 | TRBV6-5 | TGTGCCAGCAGTTACCCGAGACTAGCGGGGGGCGAGCAGTACTTC | CASSYPRLAGGEQYF
- | few | TRBJ2-7 | TRBV2 | TGTGCCAGCATGCGGCGCTCCTACGAGCAGTACTTC | CASMRRSYEQYF
- | few | TRBJ2-1 | TRBV10-3 | TGTGCCATCAGTGTCCTCAACGAGCAGTTCTTC | CAISVLNEQFF
TRBD1 | - | TRBJ2-7 | TRBV4-1 | TGCGCCAGCAGCCACGGGGACAGGGAGGCCTACGAGCAGTACTTC | CASSHGDREAYEQYF
- | - | TRBJ2-7 | TRBV25-1 | TGTGCCAGCAGTTCTTTTGCAAAGAACGAGCAGTACTTC | CASSSFAKNEQYF
TRBD2 | - | TRBJ2-4 | TRBV5-5 | TGTGCCAGCAGCCTGGACGGGGGGGTAGCCAAAAACATTCAGTACTTC | CASSLDGGVAKNIQYF
- | - | TRBJ2-5 | TRBV29-1 | TGCAGCGTCTCCGGGACCCCAGCCAACCAAGAGACCCAGTACTTC | CSVSGTPANQETQYF
- | - | TRBJ2-7 | TRBV6-5 | TGTGCCAGCAGTTACTTCGGCGTCAGGGGCTCCTACGAGCAGTACTTC | CASSYFGVRGSYEQYF
- | - | TRBJ2-2 | TRBV4-2 | TGTGCCAGCAGCCCAGGGACCATCGGGACCCTCCCCGGGGAGCTGTTTTTT | CASSPGTIGTLPGELFF
TRBD1 | - | TRBJ1-5 | TRBV6-5 | TGTGCCAGCAGTTACTCCTTCACAGGGGTTGGTCAGCCCCAGCATTTT | CASSYSFTGVGQPQHF